This T cell receptor beta chain was documented in a study of Graves' ophthalmopathy and Graves' hyperthyroidism (dated by TCRdb to 2017 to 2018). For the study in its entirety: Peripheral blood was collected before any treatment was given, at the time of initial diagnosis. The study used TCR beta repertoire signatures to distinguish Graves' ophthalmopathy from Graves' hyperthyroidism and to predict progression to ophthalmopathy. In total, approximately 130 blood samples were TCR-sequenced: around 42 ophthalmopathy, some 72 hyperthyroidism and approximately 17 hyperthyroidism-to-ophthalmopathy patients. To explore V-J signatures that separate ophthalmopathy from hyperthyroidism, a discovery set of approximately 100 patients was enrolled, consisting of about 41 with ophthalmopathy and roughly 59 with stable hyperthyroidism. For independent validation, a separate cohort was made up of some 19 hyperthyroidism patients plus 17 patients who later progressed from hyperthyroidism to ophthalmopathy. T-cell repertoires of thyroid tissue and blood were compared in six hyperthyroidism patients. Once sampling was done, hyperthyroidism patients were given methimazole at a starting dose of 30 mg daily, while ophthalmopathy patients were given high-dose intravenous methylprednisolone.

The sample holds many counts of this clonotype. Its target antigen remains unknown. There are no base qualities to consult, and no much larger clone falls within one base. TCR beta CDR3 regions were amplified from RNA transcripts for repertoire sequencing. A first-round RT-PCR used HTBI primers with the Qiagen OneStep RT-PCR kit, followed by a second-round multiplex PCR, size selection and purification. The libraries underwent paired-end sequencing with 100 bp reads on an Illumina HiSeq2000. Per the source publication's procedure: SOAPnuke was used to process the reads, throwing out any read that had adapters, had uncalled bases, had a mean Phred below 15, or lacked an exact constant-primer or identifier match. COPE v1.2.5 was used to merge high-quality paired reads. Each unique nucleotide sequence was defined as a clonotype, and clonotypes were aligned to IMGT TRB V, D and J references with MiTCR v1.1. Analysis was restricted to V-J combinations with a frequency above 0.0001, which covered roughly 99% of repertoires. For each V-J combination, a TCR clonal expansion and chaos score was defined as F50 clonal expansion divided by the chaos observed in the TCRdist matrix. Welch's t-statistics and random forest were used to narrow the features down to more than 10 V-J combinations, which were then fed into a naive Bayes classifier. Thyroid-blood repertoire similarity was quantified with the Morisita-Horn index. TCRdb reprocessed the public reads (quality trimming at Q25 with fastp, clone calling with MiXCR) and kept in-frame beta chains. One record per CDR3 amino acid sequence lists the most common genes and DNA. The V and J calls and clone size come from TCRdb's table, not from the authors' own analysis. This sample holds about 700,000 distinct CDR3 sequences; about 38% were observed only once. Around 3.3% of the sample is taken by the ten largest.

Relative to germline, V is 1 base shorter and J is 5 bases shorter, with 3 bases between their ends. Based on the germline V gene (reference sequence), the CDR1 and CDR2 sequences are LGHDT and YNNKEL. The CDR3, cysteine through phenylalanine, is 11 amino acids long. The kept DNA is CDR3 alone, 33 bases in frame from the first base. Ophthalmopathy patients had moderately to severely active disease, Clinical Activity Score of at least 3, NOSPECS grade of at least 4, and disease duration under 3 months. Patients with other autoimmune diseases, uncontrolled infections, pregnancy or lactation were excluded from the study. Diagnosis was based on clinical symptoms, serum thyroxine, TRAb, thyroid ultrasound and orbital computed tomography. Using Ficoll-Paque density gradient centrifugation, PBMCs were isolated from 9.5 to 10 ml of fresh peripheral blood. Total RNA was extracted with Trizol reagent and quality-checked on an Agilent 2100 Bioanalyzer.

The research as a whole found: In cross-validation, the 13-signature model distinguished ophthalmopathy from stable hyperthyroidism with around 90% sensitivity and about 81% specificity, while in the test set the corresponding values were approximately 80% and 75%. In validation, the model predicted ophthalmopathy progression with 70.59% sensitivity and about 73% specificity; some 13 predicted patients were CT-confirmed with GO in a median of approximately six months. No statistical method was used to set the sample size in advance, and the investigators knew which group each participant was assigned to. Most expanded thyroid clonotypes with frequency above 0.001 were also detected in blood, suggesting blood repertoires may reflect the thyroid immune response.

Input material: peripheral blood. The V and J segments used are TRBV3-1 and TRBJ2-7, with no confidently assigned D gene. This TCR came from an adult man with Graves' ophthalmopathy. The CDR3 corresponds to CASSQVNEQYF. The DNA sequence follows: TGTGCCAGCAGCCAAGTAAACGAGCAGTACTTC.